This TCR beta chain appears in the sequencing data of a study of T-cell reconstitution after alpha-beta-depleted transplantation in children. This CDR3 comprises 15 residues. The junction had 5 bases not matched to a gene; V was cut back by 2 bases and J by 4 bases. The germline CDR1 and CDR2 sequences are SEHNR and FQNEAQ (reference sequence). The library targeted TCRbeta and was prepared with unique molecular identifiers. TCRdb fed the PCR reads into MiXCR, producing one record per CDR3 protein. The sample has around 600,000 distinct CDR3 sequences, 8% to 11% seen once. The sample holds many counts of this clonotype.

This TCR came from a human donor who donated a stem cell graft to a child with acute myeloid leukemia. The specimen comprised PBMCs from the stem cell graft donor, sampled from the stem cell graft. The V call is TRBV7-9, the J call TRBJ2-7, with 10 bases aligning to TRBD2. CDR3 in DNA: TGTGCCAGCAGCTTATCCGTACTAGCGGGGTACGAGCAGTACTTC. It is translated as CASSLSVLAGYEQYF.